This record covers a single T cell receptor (beta chain). The sample comes from a study of tumor-infiltrating lymphocytes in oesophageal squamous cell carcinoma. In TCRdb, the PCR reads were re-called with MiXCR into one record per CDR3 protein. The table lists about 20,000 distinct CDR3 sequences, less than 50% of them singletons, with about 6.8% in the top ten. CDR3 length: 20 amino acids. Trimming removed 5 bases at V and 0 bases at J, with 23 bases between. The sample consisted of blood. The sequence came from a male donor with esophageal squamous cell carcinoma. The chain has TRBV12-3 or TRBV12-4 and TRBJ2-6, with D possibly TRBD1 on 6 matching bases. This CDR3 reads CASSIDPGQWFSSGANVLTF. The CDR3 region has the DNA TGTGCCAGCAGTATCGATCCGGGACAATGGTTTAGCTCTGGGGCCAACGTCCTGACTTTC.